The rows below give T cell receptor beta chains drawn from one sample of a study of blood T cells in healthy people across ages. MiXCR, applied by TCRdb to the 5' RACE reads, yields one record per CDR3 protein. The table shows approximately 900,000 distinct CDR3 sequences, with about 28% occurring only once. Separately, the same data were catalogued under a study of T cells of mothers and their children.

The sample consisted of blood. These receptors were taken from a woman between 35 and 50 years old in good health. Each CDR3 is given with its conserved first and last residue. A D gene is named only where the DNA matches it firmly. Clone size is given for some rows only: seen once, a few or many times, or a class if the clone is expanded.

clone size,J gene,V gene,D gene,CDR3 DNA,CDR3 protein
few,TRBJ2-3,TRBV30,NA,TGTGCCTGGAGTGTACGGCGAGGGGATGCTAGCACAGATACGCAGTATTTT,CAWSVRRGDASTDTQYF
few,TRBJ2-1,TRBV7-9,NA,TGTGCCAGCAGCCTGACCCAGTTCGGTGAGCAGTTCTTC,CASSLTQFGEQFF
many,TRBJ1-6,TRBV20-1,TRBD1,TGCAGTGCTCGGGACAGGTCCTATAATTCACCCCTCCACTTT,CSARDRSYNSPLHF
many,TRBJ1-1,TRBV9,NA,TGTGCCAGCAGCGCCCCGGGCGGGATTGACACTGAAGCTTTCTTT,CASSAPGGIDTEAFF
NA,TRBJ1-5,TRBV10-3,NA,TGTGCCATCAATACAGGGCTGGATCAGCCCCAGCATTTT,CAINTGLDQPQHF
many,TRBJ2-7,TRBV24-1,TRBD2,TGTGCCACCAGTGAAGGCGGGAGAACCTACGAGCAGTACTTC,CATSEGGRTYEQYF
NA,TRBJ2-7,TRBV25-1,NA,TGTGCCAGCAGTGAATTTGGCCTACCGGGCGAGCAGTACTTC,CASSEFGLPGEQYF
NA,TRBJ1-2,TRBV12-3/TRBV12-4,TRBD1,TGTGCCAGCAGTCGACCCAACAGGGGAAACTATGGCTACACCTTC,CASSRPNRGNYGYTF
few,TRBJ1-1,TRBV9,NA,TGTGCCAGCGTACACAAGGGATCTGGGTCGAACATTGAAGCTTTCTTT,CASVHKGSGSNIEAFF
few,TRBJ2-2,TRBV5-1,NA,TGCGCCAGCAGGGGGTCGGACACCGGGGAGCTGTTTTTT,CASRGSDTGELFF
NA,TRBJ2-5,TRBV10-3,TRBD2,TGTGCCAGCAAAGGTGCTAGCGGGGGGGAGATCCAGTACTTC,CASKGASGGEIQYF
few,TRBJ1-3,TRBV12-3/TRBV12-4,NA,TGTGCCAGCAGTTTCTACGGATCTTCTGGAAACACCATATATTTT,CASSFYGSSGNTIYF
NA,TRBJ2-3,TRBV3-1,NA,TGTGCCAGCAGCCAAAGGGGGACCACTAGCACAGATACGCAGTATTTT,CASSQRGTTSTDTQYF
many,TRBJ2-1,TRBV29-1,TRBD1,TGCAGCGCGCAATCGGGGACAGGGGGTAGTGGGTACAATGAGCAGTTCTTC,CSAQSGTGGSGYNEQFF
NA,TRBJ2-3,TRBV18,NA,TGTGCCAGCTCATCCCTACAGGGCACAGATACGCAGTATTTT,CASSSLQGTDTQYF
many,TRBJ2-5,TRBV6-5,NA,TGTGCCAGCAGTCCGGGTGCCGACGGAAAGACCCAGTACTTC,CASSPGADGKTQYF
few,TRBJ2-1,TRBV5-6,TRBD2,TGTGCCAGCAGCTGGGGACTACCCGAGGGGAGCTCCTACAATGAGCAGTTCTTC,CASSWGLPEGSSYNEQFF
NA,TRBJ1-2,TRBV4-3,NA,TGCGCCAGCAGCCAAGATCAGAGGGACGGAGTCGGCTACACCTTC,CASSQDQRDGVGYTF
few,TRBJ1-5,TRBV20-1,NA,TGCAGTGCTCGACAGTTCAATAGCAATCAGCCCCAGCATTTT,CSARQFNSNQPQHF
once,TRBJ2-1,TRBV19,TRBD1,TGTGCCAGTAGTATTTCTCAGGGGGCCGTCAATGAGCAGTTCTTC,CASSISQGAVNEQFF
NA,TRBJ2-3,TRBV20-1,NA,TGCAGTGCTAGACAGGCAGGCACAGATACGCAGTATTTT,CSARQAGTDTQYF
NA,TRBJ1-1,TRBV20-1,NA,TGCAGTGCTCGCCCCCGGGGAGGGCCGAACACTGAAGCTTTCTTT,CSARPRGGPNTEAFF
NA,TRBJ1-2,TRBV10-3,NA,TGTGCCATCAGTGAGCCCCTGGGGGGCCGGAACTATGGCTACACCTTC,CAISEPLGGRNYGYTF